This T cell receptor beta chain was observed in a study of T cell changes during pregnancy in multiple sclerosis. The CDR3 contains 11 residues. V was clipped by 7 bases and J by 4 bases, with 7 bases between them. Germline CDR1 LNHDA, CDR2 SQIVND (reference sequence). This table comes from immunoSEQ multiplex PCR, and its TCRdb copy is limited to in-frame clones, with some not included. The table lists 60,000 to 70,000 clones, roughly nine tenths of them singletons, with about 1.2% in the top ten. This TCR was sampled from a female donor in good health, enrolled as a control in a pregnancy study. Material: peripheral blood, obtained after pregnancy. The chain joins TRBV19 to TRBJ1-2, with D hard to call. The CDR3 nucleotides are TGTGCCAGTATGGTCGGCTATGGCTACACCTTC. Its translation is CASMVGYGYTF.